The clone carrying this TCR beta chain is medium-sized by frequency. The record originates from a study of control samples from healthy donors and cancer patients. The CDR3 length is 16 residues. The V gene's germline CDR1 is MDHEN and CDR2 SYDVKM. V lost 6 bases, J lost 0 bases, and 16 bases lay in between. Here immunoSEQ multiplex PCR was the method, and the copy in TCRdb shows in-frame clones only, minus some. The sample totals about 190,000 clones. This clonotype was sampled from a woman aged 25 to 39 in good health. The sample taken for sequencing was blood. The V gene is TRBV28, the J gene TRBJ2-3; a weak D match, TRBD2 (5 bases). CDR3 coding DNA: TGTGCCAGCAGCCTATTGGGCAGGACTAGCACAGATACGCAGTATTTT. Translating gives CASSLLGRTSTDTQYF.